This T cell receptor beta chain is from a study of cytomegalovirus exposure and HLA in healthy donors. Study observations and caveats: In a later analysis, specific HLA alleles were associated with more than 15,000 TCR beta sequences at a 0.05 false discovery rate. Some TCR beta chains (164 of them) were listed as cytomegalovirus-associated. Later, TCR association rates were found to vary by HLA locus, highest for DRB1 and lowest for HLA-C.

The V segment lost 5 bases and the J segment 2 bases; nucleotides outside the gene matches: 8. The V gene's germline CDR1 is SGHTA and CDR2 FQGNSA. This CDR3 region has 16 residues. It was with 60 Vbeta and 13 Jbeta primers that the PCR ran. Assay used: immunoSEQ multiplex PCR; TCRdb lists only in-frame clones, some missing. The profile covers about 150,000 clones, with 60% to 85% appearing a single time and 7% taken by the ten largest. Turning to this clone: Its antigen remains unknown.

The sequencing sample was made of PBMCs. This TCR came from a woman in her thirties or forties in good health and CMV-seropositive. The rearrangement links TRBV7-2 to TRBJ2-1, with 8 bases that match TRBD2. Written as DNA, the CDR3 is TGTGCCAGCAGCAAACGACTAGCGTCTACCTACAATGAGCAGTTCTTC. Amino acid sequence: CASSKRLASTYNEQFF.